These T cell receptor beta chains were read from a single sample in a study of blood T cells in healthy people across ages. From the 5' RACE reads, TCRdb called clonotypes with MiXCR, one entry per CDR3 protein. This sample yields hundreds of thousands of distinct CDR3 sequences, of which 52% are seen a single time; about 14% belongs to the top ten. The sample taken for sequencing was blood. These receptors were obtained from a woman aged 80 or over in good health. CDR3s include the opening cysteine and the closing phenylalanine or tryptophan. The D gene is left open where the match is weak. The size field is filled for only some rows; it gives once, few, many or a size class.

>-|TRBV28|TRBJ1-1|-
CASRAGQTNTEAFF
TGTGCCAGCAGAGCAGGACAGACTAACACTGAAGCTTTCTTT
>TRBD2|TRBV20-1|TRBJ2-5|-
CSARGGGTPNYNEQYF
TGCAGTGCTAGGGGGGGAGGGACGCCGAACTACAATGAGCAGTACTTC
>TRBD2|TRBV20-1|TRBJ2-3|-
CSARAPGLAFTQYF
TGCAGTGCTAGAGCACCGGGACTAGCGTTTACGCAGTATTTT
>TRBD2|TRBV18|TRBJ2-5|few
CASSPLTSGRAGNEQYF
TGTGCCAGCTCACCACTTACTAGCGGGAGGGCTGGAAATGAGCAGTACTTC
>TRBD2|TRBV24-1|TRBJ2-3|-
CATSVGGDTQYF
TGTGCCACCAGCGTGGGGGGGGATACGCAGTATTTT
>-|TRBV6-6|TRBJ2-4|-
CASSYPPGTVDIQYF
TGTGCCAGCAGTTACCCCCCCGGTACGGTCGACATTCAGTACTTC
>-|TRBV15|TRBJ2-5|-
CATSRVTKRGQETQYF
TGTGCCACCAGCAGAGTAACGAAGAGGGGACAAGAGACCCAGTACTTC
>TRBD1|TRBV7-2|TRBJ2-7|-
CASSLVAGGPSYEQYF
TGTGCCAGCAGCTTAGTTGCAGGGGGCCCCTCCTACGAGCAGTACTTC
>-|TRBV6-6|TRBJ1-2|many
CASSYFVGPGSYGYTF
TGTGCCAGCAGTTACTTTGTGGGGCCAGGATCCTATGGCTACACCTTC
>TRBD1|TRBV5-1|TRBJ2-1|few
CASSLRQGPYNEQFF
TGCGCCAGCAGCTTGAGACAGGGGCCCTACAATGAGCAGTTCTTC
>-|TRBV29-1|TRBJ2-5|-
CSVPEETQYF
TGCAGCGTTCCAGAAGAGACCCAGTACTTC
>-|TRBV24-1|TRBJ1-2|-
CATSDTRPGGYTF
TGTGCCACCAGTGACACCCGACCAGGGGGCTACACCTTC
>-|TRBV10-3|TRBJ1-3|few
CAAEGTGSPRTIYF
TGTGCCGCCGAAGGCACCGGGTCTCCTCGCACCATATATTTT
>TRBD1|TRBV25-1|TRBJ1-6|-
CASSEDRGNSPLHF
TGTGCCAGCAGTGAGGACAGGGGGAATTCACCCCTCCACTTT